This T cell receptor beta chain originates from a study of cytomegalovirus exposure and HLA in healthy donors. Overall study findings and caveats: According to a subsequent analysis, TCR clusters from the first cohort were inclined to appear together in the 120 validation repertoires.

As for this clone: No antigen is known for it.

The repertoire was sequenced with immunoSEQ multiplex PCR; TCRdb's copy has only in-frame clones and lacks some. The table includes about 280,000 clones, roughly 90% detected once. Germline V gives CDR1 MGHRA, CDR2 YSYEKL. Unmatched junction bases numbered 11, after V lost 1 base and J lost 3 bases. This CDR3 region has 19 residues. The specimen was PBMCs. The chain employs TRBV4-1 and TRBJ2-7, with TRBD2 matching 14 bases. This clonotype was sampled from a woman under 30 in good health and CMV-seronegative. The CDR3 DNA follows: TGCGCCAGCAGCCAAGGAGGACTAGCGGGAGGCGGGGGGTACTACGAGCAGTACTTC. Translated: CASSQGGLAGGGGYYEQYF.